The rows below give T cell receptor beta chains drawn from one sample of a study of OX40 agonist ivuxolimab in advanced cancers. Data came from immunoSEQ multiplex PCR; TCRdb stores just in-frame clones and leaves some out. The sample has roughly 76,000 clones, 80% to 90% seen once. Sequences were derived from CD4+ or CD8+ T cells sorted from blood, sampled in a trial of the OX40 agonist ivuxolimab. The origin of the receptors is an adult with an advanced solid tumor such as melanoma, head and neck, liver or kidney cancer. Both conserved end residues are part of each CDR3. A D gene is named only where the DNA matches it firmly. Size tells how often a clone was seen (once, few, many) or the class of an expanded clone, and some rows leave it out.

>TRBJ1-1|once|TRBV18|NA
CASSNSAEAFF
TGTGCCAGCTCCAATTCTGCTGAAGCTTTCTTT
>TRBJ2-7|NA|TRBV11-2|NA
CASSLALNYEQYF
TGTGCCAGCAGCTTGGCACTGAACTACGAGCAGTACTTC
>TRBJ2-7|few|TRBV28|TRBD1
CASTPTGSPYEQYF
TGTGCCAGCACCCCGACAGGGTCTCCCTACGAGCAGTACTTC
>TRBJ2-1|NA|TRBV6-5|NA
CASSTRGEQFF
TGTGCCAGCAGTACCAGGGGTGAGCAGTTCTTC
>TRBJ1-1|NA|TRBV6-6|NA
CASSSQTPNTEAFF
TGTGCCAGCAGTTCTCAGACACCTAACACTGAAGCTTTCTTT
>TRBJ1-2|NA|TRBV19|TRBD1
CASSIGQGDYGYTF
TGTGCCAGTAGTATAGGACAGGGAGACTATGGCTACACCTTC
>TRBJ1-2|NA|TRBV10-3|TRBD1
CATRQGRSYTF
TGTGCCACCCGACAGGGACGGAGCTACACCTTC
>TRBJ2-5|NA|TRBV2|TRBD2
CASSDGAGGYQETQYF
TGTGCCAGCAGTGACGGAGCGGGAGGGTACCAAGAGACCCAGTACTTC
>TRBJ2-3|NA|TRBV4-1|TRBD2
CASSQVAGGDTQYF
TGTGCCAGCAGCCAGGTAGCGGGGGGAGATACGCAGTATTTT
>TRBJ2-1|NA|TRBV5-6|NA
CASSSTGPGDEQFF
TGTGCCAGCAGCTCGACCGGGCCTGGCGATGAGCAGTTCTTC
>TRBJ2-7|NA|TRBV7-2|TRBD1
CASSSTDRGRGQYF
TGTGCCAGCAGCTCTACGGACAGGGGGCGGGGGCAGTACTTC
>TRBJ2-5|once|TRBV5-8|NA
CASSLGTGQYF
TGTGCCAGCAGCTTGGGTACGGGGCAGTACTTC
>TRBJ2-3|NA|TRBV11-2|NA
CASSLDRGGDTQYF
TGTGCCAGCAGCTTAGATCGGGGTGGTGATACGCAGTATTTT
>TRBJ2-3|NA|TRBV21-1|NA
CATLTGGPCKYF
TGTGCCACTCTAACGGGGGGGCCTTGTAAGTATTTT
>TRBJ1-5|NA|TRBV6-6|NA
CASRLSYSNQPQHF
TGTGCCTCCAGGCTATCTTATAGCAATCAGCCCCAGCATTTT
>TRBJ2-1|NA|TRBV6-5|NA
CASSYGSGYNEQFF
TGTGCCAGCAGTTACGGGAGCGGTTACAATGAGCAGTTCTTC
>TRBJ1-1|NA|TRBV15|NA
CATSSRGHGTEAFF
TGTGCCACCAGCTCCCGGGGCCACGGGACTGAAGCTTTCTTT
>TRBJ2-1|once|TRBV5-1|NA
CASSLDGTTYNEQFF
TGCGCCAGCAGCTTGGATGGGACCACCTACAATGAGCAGTTCTTC
>TRBJ2-1|NA|TRBV5-1|TRBD2
CAIGVPGLAGGNEQFF
TGCGCCATCGGGGTCCCAGGACTAGCGGGGGGCAATGAGCAGTTCTTC
>TRBJ1-2|NA|TRBV6-5|TRBD1
CASSYKDRGYGYTF
TGTGCCAGCAGTTATAAGGACAGGGGCTATGGCTACACCTTC
>TRBJ1-4|NA|TRBV7-2|NA
CASSLLGQGGEKLFF
TGTGCCAGCAGCTTACTCGGGCAGGGAGGTGAAAAACTGTTTTTT
>TRBJ1-1|NA|TRBV5-4|NA
CASSLAGSNTEAFF
TGTGCCAGCAGCTTGGCAGGATCGAACACTGAAGCTTTCTTT
>TRBJ1-6|NA|TRBV4-3|TRBD1
CASSQDTGAVGSPLHF
TGCGCCAGCAGCCAAGATACAGGGGCGGTGGGATCACCCCTCCACTTT
>TRBJ1-5|few|TRBV29-1|NA
CSALPGWSNQPQHF
TGCAGCGCACTACCCGGGTGGAGCAATCAGCCCCAGCATTTT
>TRBJ2-1|NA|TRBV11-2|TRBD1
CASTILEGAYRNEQFF
TGTGCCAGCACCATCCTCGAGGGGGCTTACAGGAATGAGCAGTTCTTC
>TRBJ1-2|few|TRBV5-1|NA
CASSLALDGYTF
TGCGCCAGCAGCTTGGCCCTGGATGGCTACACCTTC
>TRBJ2-3|NA|TRBV7-6|TRBD2
CASSVSVGGNTDTQYF
TGTGCCAGCAGCGTTTCGGTGGGGGGGAACACAGATACGCAGTATTTT
>TRBJ2-3|NA|TRBV2|NA
CASSDYREIDTQYF
TGTGCCAGCAGTGATTATAGGGAGATAGATACGCAGTATTTT
>TRBJ2-5|NA|TRBV2|TRBD2
CASSAEREGRETQYF
TGTGCCAGCAGTGCAGAGCGGGAGGGCCGGGAGACCCAGTACTTC
>TRBJ2-5|once|TRBV4-2|TRBD2
CASSLGTSGMGETQYF
TGTGCCAGCAGCCTGGGAACTAGCGGGATGGGGGAGACCCAGTACTTC
>TRBJ2-7|NA|TRBV18|NA
CASSALQGSGSSYEQYF
TGTGCCAGCTCAGCTTTACAGGGCTCGGGCAGCTCCTACGAGCAGTACTTC
>TRBJ1-5|NA|TRBV9|TRBD1
CASGRTGDNQPQHF
TGTGCCTCTGGAAGGACAGGGGATAATCAGCCCCAGCATTTT
>TRBJ1-4|NA|TRBV30|NA
CAWNRREEKLFF
TGTGCCTGGAACAGGCGGGAAGAAAAACTGTTTTTT
>TRBJ2-1|NA|TRBV7-2|TRBD2
CASSLVASGRKNDEQFF
TGTGCCAGCAGCTTAGTGGCTAGCGGGAGAAAAAATGATGAGCAGTTCTTC
>TRBJ2-2|NA|TRBV6-5|TRBD1
CASKQQGSDGELFF
TGTGCCAGCAAACAACAGGGGTCCGACGGGGAGCTGTTTTTT
>TRBJ1-1|NA|TRBV29-1|NA
CSAGRTEAFF
TGCAGCGCCGGGAGGACTGAAGCTTTCTTT
>TRBJ2-5|NA|TRBV21-1|NA
CASINPGTSGRGETQYF
TGTGCCAGCATTAATCCCGGGACTAGCGGGAGGGGAGAGACCCAGTACTTC
>TRBJ1-3|NA|TRBV5-1|NA
CASSSADGRSGNTIYF
TGCGCCAGCAGCTCCGCGGACGGCCGCTCTGGAAACACCATATATTTT
>TRBJ1-2|few|TRBV6-1|NA
CASSERPTFGYTF
TGTGCCAGCAGCGAAAGGCCGACATTTGGCTACACCTTC
>TRBJ2-1|NA|TRBV7-9|NA
CASSLGGRYNEQFF
TGTGCCAGCAGCTTAGGGGGGCGTTACAATGAGCAGTTCTTC
>TRBJ2-1|NA|TRBV4-1|NA
CASSQALLVTDEQFF
TGCGCCAGCAGCCAGGCTCTACTAGTCACCGATGAGCAGTTCTTC
>TRBJ1-3|NA|TRBV18|NA
CASSEQGSGNTIYF
TGTGCCAGCTCAGAACAGGGATCTGGAAACACCATATATTTT
>TRBJ2-1|NA|TRBV19|TRBD2
CASSISGSGLAGGQFRNEQFF
TGTGCCAGTAGTATATCAGGGTCTGGACTAGCGGGGGGGCAGTTCCGCAATGAGCAGTTCTTC
>TRBJ2-1|NA|TRBV6-5|NA
CAAKSLSNEQFF
TGTGCCGCTAAGTCTTTATCGAATGAGCAGTTCTTC
>TRBJ2-7|NA|TRBV4-2|NA
CASSQHTQRTSAYEQYF
TGTGCCAGCAGCCAGCACACACAGAGAACATCGGCCTACGAGCAGTACTTC
>TRBJ2-1|NA|TRBV19|NA
CASSPASKEQFF
TGTGCCAGTAGTCCGGCGTCTAAAGAGCAGTTCTTC
>TRBJ2-1|NA|TRBV6-1|TRBD2
CASSARVAGTSSYNEQFF
TGTGCCAGCAGTGCTCGGGTAGCGGGTACTAGCTCCTACAATGAGCAGTTCTTC
>TRBJ2-3|NA|TRBV4-3|TRBD2
CASSQGSGVGNTQYF
TGCGCCAGCAGCCAGGGAAGCGGGGTTGGGAATACGCAGTATTTT
>TRBJ1-2|NA|TRBV7-8|TRBD1
CASSTGGGYGYTF
TGTGCCAGCAGCACAGGGGGCGGCTATGGCTACACCTTC
>TRBJ2-3|NA|TRBV7-2|TRBD1
CASSLGQGATTQYF
TGTGCCAGCAGCTTGGGACAGGGGGCTACTACGCAGTATTTT
>TRBJ1-2|NA|TRBV6-1|TRBD1
CASRRQGARGYTF
TGTGCCAGCAGAAGGCAGGGGGCCCGAGGCTACACCTTC
>TRBJ2-7|NA|TRBV19|TRBD2
CASSYGLAGGFEQYF
TGTGCCAGTAGTTACGGACTAGCGGGAGGGTTCGAGCAGTACTTC